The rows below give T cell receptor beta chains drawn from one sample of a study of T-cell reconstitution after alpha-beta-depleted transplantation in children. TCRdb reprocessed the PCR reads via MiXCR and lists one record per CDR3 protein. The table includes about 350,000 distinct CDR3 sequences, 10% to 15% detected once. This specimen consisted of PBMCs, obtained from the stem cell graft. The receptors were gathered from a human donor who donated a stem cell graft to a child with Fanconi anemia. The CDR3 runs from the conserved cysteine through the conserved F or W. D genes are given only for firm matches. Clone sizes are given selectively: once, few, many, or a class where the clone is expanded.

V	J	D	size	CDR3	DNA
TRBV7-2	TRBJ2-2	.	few	CASSLGSGGGELFF	TGTGCCAGCAGCTTAGGGAGTGGGGGCGGGGAGCTGTTTTTT
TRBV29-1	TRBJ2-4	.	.	CSADGGSDIQYF	TGCAGCGCCGACGGCGGCTCGGACATTCAGTACTTC
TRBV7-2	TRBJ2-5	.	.	CASSFIPQLGVTQYF	TGTGCCAGCAGCTTTATTCCCCAGCTAGGGGTGACCCAGTACTTC
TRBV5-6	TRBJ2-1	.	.	CASSKVPPSSYNEQFF	TGTGCCAGCAGCAAGGTCCCCCCAAGCTCCTACAATGAGCAGTTCTTC
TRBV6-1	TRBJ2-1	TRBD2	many	CASSIGTTTWSGEQFF	TGTGCCAGCAGCATAGGGACTACCACCTGGAGTGGTGAGCAGTTCTTC
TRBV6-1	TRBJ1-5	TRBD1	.	CASSSGGGQPQHF	TGTGCCAGCAGCTCAGGGGGAGGTCAGCCCCAGCATTTT
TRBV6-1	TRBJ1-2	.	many	CASTRGQGYGYTF	TGTGCCAGCACCCGGGGGCAGGGCTATGGCTACACCTTC
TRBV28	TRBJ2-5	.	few	CASRTWGDETQYF	TGTGCCAGCCGTACCTGGGGAGACGAGACCCAGTACTTC
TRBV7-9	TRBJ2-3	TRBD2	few	CASSLQRGAPTDTQYF	TGTGCCAGCAGCTTACAGCGGGGGGCACCCACAGATACGCAGTATTTT
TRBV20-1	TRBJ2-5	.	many	CSASPTYQETQYF	TGCAGTGCCAGCCCCACGTACCAAGAGACCCAGTACTTC
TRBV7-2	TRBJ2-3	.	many	CASSLVGSTDTQYF	TGTGCCAGCAGCTTAGTTGGCAGCACAGATACGCAGTATTTT
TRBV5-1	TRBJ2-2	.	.	CASSPDAGELFF	TGCGCCAGCAGCCCTGATGCCGGGGAGCTGTTTTTT
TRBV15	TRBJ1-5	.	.	CATSSTKGHYSNQPQHF	TGTGCCACCAGCAGTACCAAGGGACACTATAGCAATCAGCCCCAGCATTTT
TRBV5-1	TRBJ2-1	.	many	CASSLVTGLYNEQFF	TGCGCCAGCAGCTTGGTAACGGGACTCTACAATGAGCAGTTCTTC
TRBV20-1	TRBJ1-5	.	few	CSAVDSSNQPQHF	TGCAGTGCTGTCGACAGTAGCAATCAGCCCCAGCATTTT
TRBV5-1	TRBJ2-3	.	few	CASSFRPFSVPFTDTQYF	TGCGCCAGCAGCTTTAGGCCTTTTAGCGTACCTTTCACAGATACGCAGTATTTT
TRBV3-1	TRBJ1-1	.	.	CASSPGAHGLGTEAFF	TGTGCCAGCAGCCCCGGGGCCCACGGGTTAGGGACTGAAGCTTTCTTT
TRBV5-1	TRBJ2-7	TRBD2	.	CASSLVASGSWGEQYF	TGCGCCAGCAGCTTGGTGGCTAGCGGGAGTTGGGGCGAGCAGTACTTC
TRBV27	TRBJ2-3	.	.	CASTRPGDPPDTQYF	TGTGCCAGCACGCGCCCGGGGGACCCCCCAGATACGCAGTATTTT
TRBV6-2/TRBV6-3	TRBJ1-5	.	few	CASSLTRGSNQPQHF	TGTGCCAGCAGCCTTACCAGGGGTAGCAATCAGCCCCAGCATTTT
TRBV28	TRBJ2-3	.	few	CASTPGGTDTQYF	TGTGCCAGCACCCCCGGTGGCACAGATACGCAGTATTTT
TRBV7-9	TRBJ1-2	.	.	CASSSVFPDSAGGYTF	TGTGCCAGCAGCTCCGTTTTTCCGGACAGCGCAGGTGGCTACACCTTC
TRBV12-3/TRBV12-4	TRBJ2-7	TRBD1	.	CASSLLLRQGAREQYF	TGTGCCAGCAGTTTACTCTTGAGACAGGGGGCTAGGGAGCAGTACTTC
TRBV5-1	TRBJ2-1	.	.	CASSLQQGRSDEQFF	TGCGCCAGCAGCTTGCAACAGGGACGCTCCGATGAGCAGTTCTTC
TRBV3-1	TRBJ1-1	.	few	CASSTHGGTEAFF	TGTGCCAGCAGCACCCACGGGGGGACTGAAGCTTTCTTT
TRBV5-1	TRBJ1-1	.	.	CASSLDPQRFTFF	TGCGCCAGCAGCTTGGATCCTCAGAGGTTCACTTTCTTT
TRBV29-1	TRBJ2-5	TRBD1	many	CSVEDQQGARETQYF	TGCAGCGTTGAAGATCAACAGGGGGCGCGGGAGACCCAGTACTTC
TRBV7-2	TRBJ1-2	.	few	CASSLRAGKYGYTF	TGTGCCAGCAGCTTACGGGCAGGAAAATATGGCTACACCTTC